These 5 T cell receptor beta chains came from one sample sequenced in a study of T cell responses to AZD1222 COVID-19 vaccine. Some clones are missing from TCRdb's copy, which holds only in-frame ones; the method was immunoSEQ multiplex PCR. The table has about 150,000 clones, roughly 91% seen once. Sequences were derived from peripheral blood, sampled 28 days after the second AZD1222 dose. All receptors derive from an adult who received the AZD1222 COVID-19 vaccine.

The chain is built from TRBV24-1 and TRBJ2-2; 7 bases are a match to TRBD2. This CDR3 is 15 amino acids long. The V gene end was trimmed by 6 bases and the J gene end by 5 bases; junction bases not matched to a gene: 8. Per the germline V gene, CDR1 is KGHDR and CDR2 is SFDVKD. In nucleotides, the CDR3 is TGTGCCACCAGTTCCCCTAGCGGAGTAACCGGGGAGCTGTTTTTT. Translating it yields CATSSPSGVTGELFF.

This chain joins TRBV27 and TRBJ2-7, with 11 positions matching TRBD1. CDR1 is MNHEY, CDR2 SMNVEV, per germline (reference sequence). Trimming cost V 6 bases and J 0 bases; bases outside gene matches: 7. CDR3 length equals 16 residues. CDR3 loop: CASSHTGTGGSYEQYF. CDR3 nucleotides: TGTGCCAGCAGCCACACCGGGACAGGGGGCTCCTACGAGCAGTACTTC.

The chain links TRBV6-4 to TRBJ2-3; D perhaps matches TRBD1 (5 bases). Per germline, CDR1 MRHNA and CDR2 SNTAGT. Deletions cut 2 bases from V and 8 bases from J, with 11 bases between. This CDR3 comprises 13 residues. This CDR3 is CASSDQQAATQYF. CDR3 DNA sequence: TGTGCCAGCAGTGACCAACAGGCGGCTACGCAGTATTTT.

The J gene is TRBJ2-5, the V gene TRBV6-6; TRBD1 matches 11 bases. This CDR3 has 15 residues. CDR1 and CDR2 from the germline V gene are MNHNY and SVGAGI (reference sequence). V was pared by 2 bases and J by 5 bases, with 4 bases of the junction left unmatched. The chain's CDR3 is CASSYTGQGGETQYF. The CDR3 bases are TGTGCCAGCAGTTACACGGGACAGGGGGGGGAGACCCAGTACTTC.

This rearrangement joins TRBV24-1 to TRBJ1-2, with 7 nucleotides matching TRBD1. The CDR3 length is 14 residues. Germline CDR1 reads KGHDR; CDR2 reads SFDVKD. V gave up 5 bases and J gave up 4 bases; unmatched junction bases: 6. The CDR3 here is CATSAVDRAYGYTF. CDR3 sequence (DNA): TGTGCCACCAGTGCCGTAGACAGGGCCTATGGCTACACCTTC.